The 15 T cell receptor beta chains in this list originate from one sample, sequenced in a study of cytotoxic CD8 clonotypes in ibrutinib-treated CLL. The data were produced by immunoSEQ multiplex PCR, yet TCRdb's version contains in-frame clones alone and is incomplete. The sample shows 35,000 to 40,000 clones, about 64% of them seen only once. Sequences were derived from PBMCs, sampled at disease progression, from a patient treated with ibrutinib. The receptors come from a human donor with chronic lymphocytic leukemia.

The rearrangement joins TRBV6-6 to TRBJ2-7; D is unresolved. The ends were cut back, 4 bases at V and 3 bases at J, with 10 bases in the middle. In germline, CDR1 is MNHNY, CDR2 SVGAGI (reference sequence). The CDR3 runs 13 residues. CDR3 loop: CASSSLGFYEQYF. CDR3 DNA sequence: TGTGCCAGCAGTTCTTTGGGGTTCTACGAGCAGTACTTC.

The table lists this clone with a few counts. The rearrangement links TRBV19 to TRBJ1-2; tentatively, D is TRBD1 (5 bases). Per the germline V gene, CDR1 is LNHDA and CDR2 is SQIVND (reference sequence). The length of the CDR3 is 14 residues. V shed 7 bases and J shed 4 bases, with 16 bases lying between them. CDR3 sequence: CASTLGRGGYGYTF. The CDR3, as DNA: TGTGCCAGTACCTTGGGGAGGGGAGGCTATGGCTACACCTTC.

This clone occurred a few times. Written as DNA, the CDR3 is TGTGCCAGCAGCTTTCCCCAGGCGAACACCGGGGAGCTGTTTTTT. Protein product: CASSFPQANTGELFF. The V call is TRBV5-6, the J call TRBJ2-2; no firm D call. Deletions cut 2 bases from V and 0 bases from J, with 8 bases between. This CDR3 spans 15 amino acids. The germline V gene has CDR1 SGHDT and CDR2 YYEEEE.

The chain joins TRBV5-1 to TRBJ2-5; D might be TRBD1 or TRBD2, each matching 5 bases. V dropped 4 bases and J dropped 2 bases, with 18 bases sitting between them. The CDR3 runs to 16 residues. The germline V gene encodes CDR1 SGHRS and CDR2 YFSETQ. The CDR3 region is CASSIYTGTQQETQYF. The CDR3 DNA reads TGCGCCAGCAGCATCTATACCGGGACGCAACAAGAGACCCAGTACTTC.

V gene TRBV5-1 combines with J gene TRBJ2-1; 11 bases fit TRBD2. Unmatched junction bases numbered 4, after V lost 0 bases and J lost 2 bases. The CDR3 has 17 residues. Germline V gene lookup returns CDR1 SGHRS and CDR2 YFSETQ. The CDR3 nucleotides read TGCGCCAGCAGCTTGGATAGCGGGGGGGTAGCCTACAATGAGCAGTTCTTC. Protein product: CASSLDSGGVAYNEQFF.

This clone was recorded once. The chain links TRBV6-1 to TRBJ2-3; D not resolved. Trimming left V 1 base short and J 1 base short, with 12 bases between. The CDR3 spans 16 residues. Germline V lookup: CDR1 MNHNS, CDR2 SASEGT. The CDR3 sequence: CASSEDDTSRTDTQYF. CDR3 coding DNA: TGTGCCAGCAGTGAAGACGACACGTCCCGCACAGATACGCAGTATTTT.

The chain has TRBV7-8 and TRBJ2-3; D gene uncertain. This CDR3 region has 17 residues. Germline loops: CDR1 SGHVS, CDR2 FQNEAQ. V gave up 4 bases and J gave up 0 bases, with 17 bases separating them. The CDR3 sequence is CASSSTLRAASTDTQYF. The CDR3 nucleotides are TGTGCCAGCAGCTCCACCTTACGGGCAGCTAGCACAGATACGCAGTATTTT.

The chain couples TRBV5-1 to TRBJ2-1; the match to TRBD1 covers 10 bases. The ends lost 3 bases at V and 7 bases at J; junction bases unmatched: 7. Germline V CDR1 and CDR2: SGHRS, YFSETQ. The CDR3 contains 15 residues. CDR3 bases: TGCGCCAGCAGCTCCGGACAGGGGGGGAGGAATGAGCAGTTCTTC. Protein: CASSSGQGGRNEQFF.

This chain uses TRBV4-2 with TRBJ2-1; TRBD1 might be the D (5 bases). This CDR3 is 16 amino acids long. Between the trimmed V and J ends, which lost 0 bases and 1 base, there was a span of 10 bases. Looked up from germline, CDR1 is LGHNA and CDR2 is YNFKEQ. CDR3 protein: CASSQDLRASYNEQFF. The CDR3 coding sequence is TGTGCCAGCAGCCAAGATCTCAGGGCATCCTACAATGAGCAGTTCTTC.

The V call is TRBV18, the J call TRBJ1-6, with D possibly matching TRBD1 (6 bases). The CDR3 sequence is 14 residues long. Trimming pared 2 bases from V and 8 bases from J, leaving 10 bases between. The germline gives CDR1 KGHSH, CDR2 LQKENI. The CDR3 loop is CASSPGPGDSPLHF. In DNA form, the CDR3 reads TGTGCCAGCTCACCAGGGCCAGGGGATTCACCCCTCCACTTT.

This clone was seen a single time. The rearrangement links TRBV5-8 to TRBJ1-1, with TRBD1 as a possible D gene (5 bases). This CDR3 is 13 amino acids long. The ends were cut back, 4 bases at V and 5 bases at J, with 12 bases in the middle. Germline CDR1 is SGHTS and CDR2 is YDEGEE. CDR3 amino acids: CASSPWGVTEAFF. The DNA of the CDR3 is TGTGCCAGCAGCCCGTGGGGGGTTACTGAAGCTTTCTTT.

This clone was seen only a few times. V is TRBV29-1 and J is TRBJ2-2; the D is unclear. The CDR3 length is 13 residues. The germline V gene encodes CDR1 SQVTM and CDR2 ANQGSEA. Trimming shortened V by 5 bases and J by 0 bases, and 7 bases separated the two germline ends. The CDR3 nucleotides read TGCAGCGTTAAGATGGCGAACACCGGGGAGCTGTTTTTT. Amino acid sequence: CSVKMANTGELFF.

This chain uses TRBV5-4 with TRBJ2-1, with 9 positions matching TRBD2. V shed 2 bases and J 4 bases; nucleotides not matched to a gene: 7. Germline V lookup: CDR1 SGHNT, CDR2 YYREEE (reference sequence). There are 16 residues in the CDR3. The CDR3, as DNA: TGTGCCAGCAGCTTAATGGCTAGCGGGGCTTACAATGAGCAGTTCTTC. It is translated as CASSLMASGAYNEQFF.

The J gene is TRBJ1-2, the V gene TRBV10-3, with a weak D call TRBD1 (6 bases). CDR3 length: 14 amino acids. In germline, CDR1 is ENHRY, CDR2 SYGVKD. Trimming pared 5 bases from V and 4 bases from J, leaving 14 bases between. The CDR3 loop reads CAISRDWGPYGYTF. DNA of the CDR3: TGTGCCATCAGTCGGGACTGGGGGCCCTATGGCTACACCTTC.

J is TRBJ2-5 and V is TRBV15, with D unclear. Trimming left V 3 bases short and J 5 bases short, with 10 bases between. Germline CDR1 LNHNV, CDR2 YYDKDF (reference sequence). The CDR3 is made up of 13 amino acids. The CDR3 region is CATSRGFRETQYF. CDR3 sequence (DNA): TGTGCCACCAGCAGGGGGTTTAGGGAGACCCAGTACTTC.